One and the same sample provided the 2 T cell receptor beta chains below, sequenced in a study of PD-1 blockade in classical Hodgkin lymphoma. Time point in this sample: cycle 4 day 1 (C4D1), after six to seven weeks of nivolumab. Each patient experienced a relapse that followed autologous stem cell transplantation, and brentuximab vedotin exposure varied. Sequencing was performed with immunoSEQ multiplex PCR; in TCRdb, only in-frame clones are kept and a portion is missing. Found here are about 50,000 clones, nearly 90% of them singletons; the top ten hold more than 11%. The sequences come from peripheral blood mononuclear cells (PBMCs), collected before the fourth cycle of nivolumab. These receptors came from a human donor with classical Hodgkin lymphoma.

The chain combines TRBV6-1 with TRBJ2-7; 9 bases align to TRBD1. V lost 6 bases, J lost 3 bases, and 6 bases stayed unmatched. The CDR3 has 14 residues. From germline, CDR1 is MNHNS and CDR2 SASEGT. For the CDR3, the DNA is TGTGCCAGCAGGCCCGCGGACAGGGGCTACGAGCAGTACTTC. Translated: CASRPADRGYEQYF.

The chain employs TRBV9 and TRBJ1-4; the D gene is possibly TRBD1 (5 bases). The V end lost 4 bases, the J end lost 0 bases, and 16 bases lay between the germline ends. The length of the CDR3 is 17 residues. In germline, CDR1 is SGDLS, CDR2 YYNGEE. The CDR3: CASSPERGPSTNEKLFF. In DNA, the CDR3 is TGTGCCAGCAGCCCAGAGCGGGGACCCTCAACTAATGAAAAACTGTTTTTT.